This TCR beta chain was recorded in a study of blood T cell repertoires in COVID-19. CDR1 is SGHAT, CDR2 FQNNGV, per germline. Trimming left V 5 bases short and J 1 base short, with 15 bases between. CDR3 length: 16 amino acids. The protocol was immunoSEQ multiplex PCR, while the TCRdb copy is restricted to in-frame clones and leaves out a portion. Here the sample spans approximately 190,000 clones, 84% being singletons. The TCR was taken from a woman aged 30 to 39 who had been exposed to COVID-19. The V gene is TRBV11-2, the J gene TRBJ2-1; tentative D call: TRBD2 (5 bases). The sequencing sample was made of PBMCs or T cells enriched from blood (not recorded which). In DNA form, the CDR3 reads TGTGCCAGCAGCCCTGGAGGTTATGGGTCCTACAATGAGCAGTTCTTC. Translation: CASSPGGYGSYNEQFF.